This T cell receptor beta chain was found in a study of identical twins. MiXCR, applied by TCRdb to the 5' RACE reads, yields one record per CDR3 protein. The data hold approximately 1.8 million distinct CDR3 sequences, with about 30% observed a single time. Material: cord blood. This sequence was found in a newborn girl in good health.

The DNA of the CDR3 is TGCAGTGCTAGAGATCCCGGCGCGACTAGCGGCTACTACAATGAGCAGTTCTTC. This encodes CSARDPGATSGYYNEQFF. This chain uses TRBV20-1 with TRBJ2-1; 9 bases match TRBD2. The CDR3 consists of 18 residues. Per germline, CDR1 DFQATT and CDR2 SNEGSKA (reference sequence). V shed 0 bases, J shed 3 bases, and the junction held 12 bases outside the gene matches.